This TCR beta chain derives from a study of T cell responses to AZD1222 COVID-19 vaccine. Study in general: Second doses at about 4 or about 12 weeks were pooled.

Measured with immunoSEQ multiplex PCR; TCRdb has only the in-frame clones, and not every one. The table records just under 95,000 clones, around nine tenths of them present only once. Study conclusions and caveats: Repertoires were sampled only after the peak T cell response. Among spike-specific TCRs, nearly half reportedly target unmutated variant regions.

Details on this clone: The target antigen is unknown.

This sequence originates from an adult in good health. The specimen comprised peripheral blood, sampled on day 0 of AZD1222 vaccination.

This CDR3 is CAISDYGLAGGRGKNIQYF. CDR3 coding DNA: TGTGCCATCAGTGACTACGGACTAGCGGGGGGGCGCGGCAAAAACATTCAGTACTTC. V is TRBV10-3 and J is TRBJ2-4; TRBD2 matches at 15 bases. The V gene end was trimmed by 3 bases and the J gene end by 3 bases; junction bases not matched to a gene: 9. Germline loops: CDR1 ENHRY, CDR2 SYGVKD. The CDR3 sequence is 19 residues long.